Shown below are 32 T cell receptor beta chains from a single sample sequenced in a study of graft-versus-host responses after intestinal transplantation. The repertoire was sequenced with immunoSEQ multiplex PCR; TCRdb's copy has only in-frame clones and lacks some. Of 120,000 or so clones in the sample, around 93% were seen once. The antigens for these receptors are not known. The sample in question was unstimulated CD8+ T cells sorted from spleen or lymph node cells, obtained before intestinal transplant. The receptors here all came from a human donor who received an intestinal transplant.

The rearrangement uses TRBV9 and TRBJ2-2; D not certain. The CDR3 covers 12 residues. The ends were cut back, 6 bases at V and 5 bases at J, with 8 bases in the middle. Germline lookup yields CDR1 SGDLS and CDR2 YYNGEE. The CDR3 spells CASKAETGELFF. The CDR3 nucleotides read TGTGCCAGCAAGGCTGAAACCGGGGAGCTGTTTTTT.

The V call is TRBV11-2, the J call TRBJ1-5; TRBD1 might be the D (6 bases). The V gene's germline CDR1 is SGHAT and CDR2 FQNNGV. V gave up 5 bases and J gave up 2 bases, with 13 bases separating them. This CDR3 region has 15 residues. The CDR3 region is CASSPRAGGNQPQHF. CDR3 coding DNA: TGTGCCAGCAGCCCCCGGGCAGGGGGCAATCAGCCCCAGCATTTT.

The chain combines TRBV6-5 with TRBJ2-2; 9 bases map to TRBD1. The CDR3 covers 15 residues. V was clipped by 6 bases and J by 6 bases; unmatched bases: 8. Germline V gene data show CDR1 as MNHEY and CDR2 as SVGAGI. CDR3 DNA sequence: TGTGCCAGCAGAACCGGGACAGGGTTTTCCGGGGAGCTGTTTTTT. Translating it yields CASRTGTGFSGELFF.

The chain uses TRBV30 and TRBJ2-1, with D uncertain. This CDR3 has 10 residues. Germline assignment: CDR1 GTSNPN and CDR2 SVGIG (reference sequence). Deletions cut 2 bases from V and 9 bases from J, with 5 bases between. The CDR3 DNA follows: TGTGCCTGGAGTATTGGTGAGCAGTTCTTC. Translating gives CAWSIGEQFF.

The chain couples TRBV19 to TRBJ2-1; the D is unclear. The CDR3 is 12 residues long. CDR1 and CDR2 (germline): LNHDA, SQIVND (reference sequence). V gave up 3 bases and J gave up 5 bases, with 5 bases separating them. CDR3 sequence reads: CASSIVNNEQFF. The CDR3 coding sequence is TGTGCCAGTAGTATCGTGAACAATGAGCAGTTCTTC.

This clone has more than one count but fewer than ten. V and J are TRBV18 and TRBJ2-7, with 8 bases matching TRBD1. CDR1 KGHSH and CDR2 LQKENI come from the germline V gene. This CDR3 is built from 14 residues. V dropped 6 bases and J dropped 2; count of bases not matched to a gene: 6. For the CDR3, the DNA is TGTGCCAGCTCGACCCCGGACAGGGCCTACGAGCAGTACTTC. Its translation: CASSTPDRAYEQYF.

The chain recombines TRBV7-2 with TRBJ2-2; D gene ambiguous. Trimming took off 5 bases at V and 4 bases at J, with 14 bases between the two ends. Germline V lookup: CDR1 SGHTA, CDR2 FQGNSA. This CDR3 is 15 amino acids long. The CDR3 nucleotides are TGTGCCAGCAGCCTCAGGCAGGACCTCACCGGGGAGCTGTTTTTT. Translating it yields CASSLRQDLTGELFF.

CDR3 region: CASSPSWGEGTEAFF. CDR3 DNA sequence: TGCGCCAGCAGCCCTTCCTGGGGAGAGGGCACTGAAGCTTTCTTT. The rearrangement joins TRBV4-1 to TRBJ1-1, with unresolved D. The CDR3 contains 15 residues. Trimming removed 4 bases from V and 4 bases from J, with 16 bases in between. In germline, CDR1 is MGHRA, CDR2 YSYEKL.

The chain recombines TRBV27 with TRBJ2-2; tentatively, D is TRBD2 (6 bases). Germline-derived CDR1 and CDR2 are MNHEY and SMNVEV (reference sequence). V dropped 7 bases and J dropped 5 bases, with 17 bases sitting between them. This CDR3 region has 15 residues. CDR3 DNA: TGTGCCAGCACCTCTCCCGGGGGACCTACCGGGGAGCTGTTTTTT. The encoded protein is CASTSPGGPTGELFF.

The rearrangement links TRBV28 to TRBJ1-1; the match to TRBD1 covers 7 bases. CDR1 is MDHEN and CDR2 is SYDVKM in the germline V gene. The V and J ends lost 5 bases and 5 bases, in that order; junction bases with no gene match: 8. The CDR3 totals 14 residues. The CDR3 sequence is CASSPGQVGTEAFF. CDR3 DNA sequence: TGTGCCAGCAGTCCTGGACAGGTCGGTACTGAAGCTTTCTTT.

The chain recombines TRBV27 with TRBJ1-4; maybe TRBD1 (5 bases). This CDR3 has 15 residues. Germline V lookup: CDR1 MNHEY, CDR2 SMNVEV (reference sequence). V was pared by 5 bases and J by 4 bases, with 14 bases between. The CDR3 nucleotides read TGTGCCAGCAGTCCGTTGACAGCCAGTAATGAAAAACTGTTTTTT. This translates into CASSPLTASNEKLFF. The full variable domain, with the rest looked up from reference TRBV27 and TRBJ1-4, is EAQVTQNPRYLITVTGKKLTVTCSQNMNHEYMSWYRQDPGLGLRQIYYSMNVEVTDKGDVPEGYKVSRKEKRNFPLILESPSPNQTSLYFCASSPLTASNEKLFFGSGTQLSVL.

This chain joins TRBV6-4 and TRBJ1-3; TRBD1 agrees at 9 bases. The CDR3 is 19 amino acids. V gave up 7 bases and J gave up 0 bases; unmatched junction bases: 16. The V gene's germline CDR1 is MRHNA and CDR2 SNTAGT. As DNA, the CDR3 is TGTGCCAGCATGAGAACGGGTCCGGGACAGGGATTCTCTGGAAACACCATATATTTT. It is translated as CASMRTGPGQGFSGNTIYF.

This clone appeared once. This sequence joins TRBV2 and TRBJ1-2, with 7 bases fitting TRBD1. The CDR3 extends over 15 amino acids. V was clipped by 1 base and J by 3 bases; unmatched bases: 5. Germline-derived CDR1 and CDR2 are SNHLY and FYNNEI. This CDR3 reads CASSEGTGKYYGYTF. In DNA, the CDR3 is TGTGCCAGCAGTGAAGGGACAGGCAAATACTATGGCTACACCTTC.

CDR3 residues: CASSLVKDRQETQYF. In DNA form, the CDR3 reads TGTGCCAGCAGCTTAGTAAAGGATAGGCAAGAGACCCAGTACTTC. The chain employs TRBV7-8 and TRBJ2-5; D is undetermined. CDR1 is SGHVS and CDR2 is FQNEAQ in the germline V gene. The CDR3 has 15 residues. Trimming stripped 1 base from V and 2 bases from J, with 11 bases between.

This clone showed up just once. This CDR3 is CASSLEGTGDEQYF. In nucleotides, the CDR3 is TGTGCCAGCAGCTTAGAGGGGACAGGGGACGAGCAGTACTTC. This chain links TRBV13 with TRBJ2-7, with 10 bases identical to TRBD1. The CDR3 length is 14 residues. Trimming removed 1 base from V and 5 bases from J; junction bases left unmatched: 2. Germline V CDR1 and CDR2: PRHDT, FYEKMQ (reference sequence). Based on the CDR3 plus reference TRBV13 and TRBJ2-7, the full variable domain is AAGVIQSPRHLIKEKRETATLKCYPIPRHDTVYWYQQGPGQDPQFLISFYEKMQSDKGSIPDRFSAQQFSDYHSELNMSSLELGDSALYFCASSLEGTGDEQYFGPGTRLTVT.

This chain connects TRBV11-1 to TRBJ2-1; either TRBD1 or TRBD2 may supply D (5 bases each). V gave up 5 bases and J gave up 6 bases, with 14 bases separating them. CDR1 and CDR2 (germline): SGHAT, FQDESV (reference sequence). The CDR3 runs 14 residues. CDR3 sequence (DNA): TGTGCCAGCAGCGTCCCACCAGGGACCAATGAGCAGTTCTTC. It translates to CASSVPPGTNEQFF. The variable domain in full, with the rest retrieved from reference TRBV11-1 and TRBJ2-1, is EAEVAQSPRYKITEKSQAVAFWCDPISGHATLYWYRQILGQGPELLVQFQDESVVDDSQLPKDRFSAERLKGVDSTLKIQPAELGDSAMYLCASSVPPGTNEQFFGPGTRLTVL.

The chain links TRBV23-1 to TRBJ2-7, with 9 bases identical to TRBD2. TRBV23-1 is sorted into the ORF group, with uncertain function. CDR3 size: 17 residues. Trimming cost V 0 bases and J 3 bases; bases outside gene matches: 9. The CDR3, as DNA: TGCGCCAGCAGTCAATCGGGGTTGTGCGGGAGGGTCTACGAGCAGTACTTC. Encoded protein: CASSQSGLCGRVYEQYF.

The chain carries TRBV6-6 and TRBJ1-1; D is possibly TRBD1 (5 bases). CDR3 size: 12 residues. V was clipped by 6 bases and J by 4 bases, with 9 bases between them. The germline CDR1 and CDR2 sequences are MNHNY and SVGAGI (reference sequence). The CDR3 sequence: CASRSGGTEAFF. The CDR3 DNA sequence: TGTGCCAGCAGGTCTGGGGGCACTGAAGCTTTCTTT.

The gene calls are TRBV19 and TRBJ1-5; D uncertain. Germline V gene lookup returns CDR1 LNHDA and CDR2 SQIVND (reference sequence). Deletions cut 6 bases from V and 2 bases from J, with 14 bases between. The CDR3 totals 15 residues. In DNA, the CDR3 is TGTGCCAGTAGACGAGAAGGGTTTGGCAATCAGCCCCAGCATTTT. Translated, it gives CASRREGFGNQPQHF.

The gene calls are TRBV5-5 and TRBJ2-7; D is uncertain. This CDR3 is built from 13 residues. CDR1 and CDR2 from the germline V gene are SGHKS and YYEKEE (reference sequence). V lost 2 bases, J lost 2 bases, and 8 bases lay in between. The CDR3 is CASSFEVPYEQYF. In nucleotides, the CDR3 is TGTGCCAGCAGCTTCGAGGTGCCCTACGAGCAGTACTTC.

As to this clone: Other DNA sequences from this sample encode an identical CDR3 as well. V usage is TRBV29-1 and J usage is TRBJ2-1; no reliable D call. The germline CDR1 and CDR2 sequences are SQVTM and ANQGSEA. The CDR3 loop spans 11 amino acids. Trimming pared 3 bases from V and 3 bases from J, leaving 3 bases between. The CDR3 loop reads CSVEDYNEQFF. The CDR3 DNA reads as TGCAGCGTTGAGGACTACAATGAGCAGTTCTTC.

This chain connects TRBV4-1 to TRBJ1-1; 9 bases match TRBD1. CDR1 MGHRA and CDR2 YSYEKL come from the germline V gene. The CDR3 contains 15 residues. The ends lost 4 bases at V and 4 bases at J; junction bases unmatched: 7. CDR3 in DNA: TGCGCCAGCAGCCCATGGGACAGGGTTGGCACTGAAGCTTTCTTT. This codes for CASSPWDRVGTEAFF.

The chain employs TRBV9 and TRBJ2-3; either TRBD1 or TRBD2 may fit D (5 bases each). V was clipped by 0 bases and J by 0 bases, with 5 bases between them. The CDR3 has 14 amino acids. Germline CDR1 and CDR2: SGDLS and YYNGEE. In DNA, the CDR3 is TGTGCCAGCAGCGTAGGGGACAGCACAGATACGCAGTATTTT. This gives the protein CASSVGDSTDTQYF.

The chain recombines TRBV15 with TRBJ2-1; 8 nucleotides agree with TRBD2. This CDR3 region has 15 residues. The germline V gene encodes CDR1 LNHNV and CDR2 YYDKDF (reference sequence). The V segment lost 0 bases and the J segment 5 bases; nucleotides outside the gene matches: 3. CDR3 protein: CATSRDGRADNEQFF. The CDR3 DNA reads TGTGCCACCAGCAGAGACGGGAGGGCCGACAATGAGCAGTTCTTC.

As DNA, the CDR3 is TGTGCCAGCAGCCCACCGACAGGGGCAAATGAGCAGTTCTTC. Translating gives CASSPPTGANEQFF. The chain employs TRBV11-2 and TRBJ2-1, with 8 bases lining up with TRBD1. The CDR3 totals 14 residues. Germline CDR1 reads SGHAT; CDR2 reads FQNNGV. The junction had 7 bases not matched to a gene; V was cut back by 5 bases and J by 7 bases.

The V gene is TRBV27, the J gene TRBJ1-2, with D tentatively TRBD1 (6 bases). The CDR3 is 14 amino acids. V gave up 8 bases and J gave up 5 bases, with 18 bases separating them. CDR1 and CDR2 from the germline V gene are MNHEY and SMNVEV (reference sequence). CDR3 protein: CASSTSGTYYGYTF. DNA of the CDR3: TGTGCCAGCTCTACTTCCGGGACATATTATGGCTACACCTTC.

This chain links TRBV27 with TRBJ2-7, with 10 bases that match TRBD1. The V gene's germline CDR1 is MNHEY and CDR2 SMNVEV (reference sequence). V shed 3 bases and J 7 bases; nucleotides not matched to a gene: 21. CDR3 length: 19 residues. The CDR3 is CASSFLKTLRDRGPSEQYF. The CDR3 DNA reads as TGTGCCAGCAGTTTCCTCAAAACCCTCCGGGACAGGGGTCCAAGTGAGCAGTACTTC.

The rearrangement uses TRBV4-2 and TRBJ2-7; D is undetermined. From germline, CDR1 is LGHNA and CDR2 YNFKEQ. The CDR3 is 16 amino acids. V was clipped by 0 bases and J by 0 bases, with 12 bases between them. This CDR3 reads CASSQEAGEFSYEQYF. CDR3 nucleotide sequence: TGTGCCAGCAGCCAAGAGGCAGGTGAGTTCTCCTACGAGCAGTACTTC.

The V and J genes are TRBV7-2 and TRBJ2-7; D remains unclear. The CDR3 is 12 amino acids. Per the germline V gene, CDR1 is SGHTA and CDR2 is FQGNSA. Trimming stripped 2 bases from V and 2 bases from J, with 4 bases between. The CDR3 bases are TGTGCCAGCAGCTTATATCCCTACGAGCAGTACTTC. Translated, it gives CASSLYPYEQYF. Full variable domain (outside the CDR3, taken from reference TRBV7-2 and TRBJ2-7): GAGVSQSPSNKVTEKGKDVELRCDPISGHTALYWYRQSLGQGLEFLIYFQGNSAPDKSGLPSDRFSAERTGGSVSTLTIQRTQQEDSAVYLCASSLYPYEQYFGPGTRLTVT.

The V call is TRBV11-2, the J call TRBJ2-5; 9 positions agree with TRBD2. The junction had 4 bases not matched to a gene; V was cut back by 5 bases and J by 3 bases. Per germline, CDR1 SGHAT and CDR2 FQNNGV. The length of the CDR3 is 14 residues. The CDR3 nucleotides read TGTGCCAGCAGCACGACTAGCGGCAAAGAGACCCAGTACTTC. Its translation is CASSTTSGKETQYF.

The chain recombines TRBV4-1 with TRBJ1-1, with a weak D call TRBD1 (5 bases). The CDR3 runs 12 residues. CDR1 is MGHRA and CDR2 is YSYEKL in the germline V gene. The V gene lost 8 bases and the J gene lost 11 bases, with 18 bases spanning the gap. CDR3: CASGPGPDAAFF. In nucleotides, the CDR3 is TGCGCCAGCGGCCCGGGGCCGGATGCGGCTTTCTTT.

J is TRBJ1-2 and V is TRBV19; 7 bases align to TRBD1. The germline V gene has CDR1 LNHDA and CDR2 SQIVND (reference sequence). V lost 5 bases and J lost 6; bases outside the gene matches: 9. The CDR3 runs 14 residues. This chain's CDR3 is CASSPTGAADGYTF. CDR3 coding DNA: TGTGCCAGTAGTCCCACAGGGGCGGCCGATGGCTACACCTTC.